This T cell receptor beta chain was sequenced for a study of CD8 T cells in Susac syndrome. Study-wide background: Treatment at blood withdrawal was none, corticosteroids, or intravenous immunoglobulin alone in Susac syndrome patients.

Reverse transcription used about 0.45 to 1 ug RNA and random hexamers. TCRdb re-called the immunoSEQ multiplex PCR reads with MiXCR, one entry per CDR3 protein. Here the sample spans about 190,000 distinct CDR3 sequences, approximately 94% being singletons. The CDR3 runs to 18 residues. Germline V gene lookup returns CDR1 LGHDT and CDR2 YNNKEL (reference sequence). The J segment lost 1 base and the V segment lost 0 bases, leaving 12 bases of the junction unmatched. This sequence joins TRBV3-1 and TRBJ2-7; TRBD2 agrees at 7 bases. This TCR derives from a human donor with Susac syndrome. The specimen was CD4+ T cells from PBMCs. This CDR3 is CASSQDQRGRAQSYEQYF. The CDR3 region has the DNA TGTGCCAGCAGCCAAGATCAGAGAGGGAGGGCCCAATCCTACGAGCAGTACTTC.